This T cell receptor (beta chain) is from a study of blood T cell repertoires in COVID-19 (dated by TCRdb to about 2020). Turning to the overall study: Samples from collaborators originated in the United States, Italy and Spain and spanned both the acute and convalescent phases of COVID-19. The material from the prospective study consisted of cDNA or gDNA derived from T cells, B-cell-depleted T cells, or PBMCs. Subjects who had been exposed to COVID-19, were actively infected with it, or had recovered from it provided the deeply sampled blood TCRbeta repertoires that made up the dataset. The repertoires were released in a freely available public database intended as a resource for research on the immune response to SARS-CoV-2. Samples came from the ongoing ImmuneRACE study (first 160 participants) plus 1,254 subjects from 6 global collaborators. A de-identified subject ID, COVID-19 status, age in years and sex were almost always included in the sample metadata. Where HLA class I and class II types were available, the types were taken from metadata supplied by the sample provider, not from assay-based typing. General findings and caveats noted by the study authors: How much clinical and demographic metadata was included differed by source and by participant, and the metadata was provided uncurated.

TCRbeta CDR3 regions were amplified from genomic DNA using the immunoSEQ Assay, a bias-controlled multiplex PCR. Concerning the study's data processing: Within the assay, amplification of reference gene primers was used to estimate how many nucleated cells each sample contained. To quantify the absolute abundance of each unique TCRbeta CDR3 rearrangement, sequence reads were collapsed and filtered. For each sample, productive Simpson clonality was calculated as the square root of Simpson's diversity index over productive rearrangements. Not all clones reach the TCRdb copy of this immuneACCESS table, which keeps in-frame sequences only. Checked studies attribute under half of the gap to unresolved V genes and leave the rest unexplained. The V and J calls and clone size were taken over from that table, and D and trimming were inferred from the DNA. Recorded for this sample are 100,000 to 130,000 clones; around nine tenths of them occurred a single time. The ten largest clones represent under 1.5% of the sample.

Note on this clone: No antigen is known for it. Per-base quality was not reported, and no clone a single base away is much larger than it.

The collaborating institutions used their own protocols to collect whole blood in K2EDTA tubes. For TCRbeta analysis, collaborators shipped samples in one of three forms: frozen whole blood, isolated PBMCs, or DNA extracted from either of those sample types. From its cysteine to its phenylalanine, the CDR3 spans 14 amino acids. Only CDR3 DNA remains: 42 bases, in frame from the first base. V is clipped by 1 base and J by 7 bases, and the sequence between their germline boundaries is 13 bases long. The germline V gene encodes CDR1 MNHNS and CDR2 SASEGT. The source is a woman in her thirties with acute or convalescent COVID-19. The chain links TRBV6-1 with TRBJ1-1; confidence is insufficient to name the D gene. The specimen sequenced was peripheral blood. The CDR3 here reads CASSEDEGLVEAFF. The nucleotide sequence reads as follows: TGTGCCAGCAGTGAAGACGAGGGCCTGGTTGAAGCTTTCTTT.